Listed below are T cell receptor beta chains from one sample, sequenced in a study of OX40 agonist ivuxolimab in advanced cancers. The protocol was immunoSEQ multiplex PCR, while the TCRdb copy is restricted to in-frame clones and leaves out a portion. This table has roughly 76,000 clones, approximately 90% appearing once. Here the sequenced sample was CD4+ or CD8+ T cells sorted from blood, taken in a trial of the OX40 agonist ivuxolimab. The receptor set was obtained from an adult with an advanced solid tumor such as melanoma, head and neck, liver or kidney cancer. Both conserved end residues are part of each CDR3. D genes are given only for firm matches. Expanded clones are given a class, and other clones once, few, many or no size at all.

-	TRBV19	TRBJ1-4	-	CASSITGRSEKLFF	TGTGCCAGTAGTATAACAGGGCGAAGTGAAAAACTGTTTTTT
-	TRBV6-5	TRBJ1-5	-	CASSYGGRQPQHF	TGTGCCAGCAGTTATGGGGGACGACAGCCCCAGCATTTT
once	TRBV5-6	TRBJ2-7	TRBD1	CASSLVTGGHEQYF	TGTGCCAGCAGCTTGGTGACAGGGGGCCACGAGCAGTACTTC
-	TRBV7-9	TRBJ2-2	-	CASSSTGNTGELFF	TGTGCCAGCAGCTCGACAGGGAACACCGGGGAGCTGTTTTTT
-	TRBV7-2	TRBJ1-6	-	CASSLGVLSKNSPLHF	TGTGCCAGCAGCTTAGGTGTCCTATCGAAGAATTCACCCCTCCACTTT
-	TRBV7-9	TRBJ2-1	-	CASSLVGPGPEQFF	TGTGCCAGCAGCTTAGTCGGCCCAGGGCCTGAGCAGTTCTTC
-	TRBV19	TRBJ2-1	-	CASSLAYNEQFF	TGTGCCAGTAGTCTTGCCTACAATGAGCAGTTCTTC
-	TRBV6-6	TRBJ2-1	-	CASSPDRTYNEQFF	TGTGCCAGCAGTCCGGACCGAACCTACAATGAGCAGTTCTTC
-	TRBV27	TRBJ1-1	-	CATQQIVNTEAFF	TGTGCCACCCAACAGATAGTGAACACTGAAGCTTTCTTT
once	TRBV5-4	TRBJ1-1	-	CASSPFVGAGTEAFF	TGTGCCAGCAGCCCGTTTGTGGGGGCTGGAACTGAAGCTTTCTTT
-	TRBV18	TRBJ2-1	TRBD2	CASSPGLAGVVDNEQFF	TGTGCCAGCTCCCCGGGACTAGCGGGAGTCGTCGACAATGAGCAGTTCTTC
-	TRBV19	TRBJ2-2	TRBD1	CASTIGDRGTGELFF	TGTGCCAGTACCATTGGGGACAGGGGGACCGGGGAGCTGTTTTTT
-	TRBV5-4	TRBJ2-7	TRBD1	CASGQGAVTNEQYF	TGTGCCAGCGGACAGGGGGCCGTAACTAACGAGCAGTACTTC
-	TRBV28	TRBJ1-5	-	CASSFRQGNQPQHF	TGTGCCAGCAGTTTTCGGCAGGGGAATCAGCCCCAGCATTTT
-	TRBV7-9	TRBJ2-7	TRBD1	CASSLGAGGYEQYF	TGTGCCAGCAGCTTGGGGGCAGGGGGCTACGAGCAGTACTTC
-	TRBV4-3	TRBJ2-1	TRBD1	CASSQDQTGRYYNEQFF	TGCGCCAGCAGCCAAGATCAGACAGGGCGATACTACAATGAGCAGTTCTTC
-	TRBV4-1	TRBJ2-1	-	CASSQERTAYNEQFF	TGCGCCAGCAGCCAAGAAAGGACAGCCTACAATGAGCAGTTCTTC
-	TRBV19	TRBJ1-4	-	CASTFMWTGEFNEKLFF	TGTGCCAGTACCTTTATGTGGACGGGGGAGTTTAATGAAAAACTGTTTTTT
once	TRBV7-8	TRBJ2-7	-	CASSLISHEQYF	TGTGCCAGCAGCTTAATCTCCCACGAGCAGTACTTC
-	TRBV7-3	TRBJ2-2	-	CASSWYGQPTGELFF	TGTGCCAGCAGCTGGTATGGACAGCCCACCGGGGAGCTGTTTTTT
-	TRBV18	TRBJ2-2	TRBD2	CASSRLAGSTGELFF	TGTGCCAGCTCACGGCTAGCGGGGTCCACCGGGGAGCTGTTTTTT
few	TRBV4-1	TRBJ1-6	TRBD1	CASSQDALGQGISPLHF	TGCGCCAGCAGCCAAGATGCCTTGGGACAGGGGATATCACCCCTCCACTTT
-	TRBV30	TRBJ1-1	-	CAWSEANEAFF	TGTGCCTGGAGTGAAGCGAATGAAGCTTTCTTT
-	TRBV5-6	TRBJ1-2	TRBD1	CASSLYQGAASILSYTF	TGTGCCAGCAGCTTGTATCAGGGGGCGGCGTCGATTTTGAGCTACACCTTC
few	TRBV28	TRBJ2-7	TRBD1	CASSVTGPSYEQYF	TGTGCCAGCAGTGTGACAGGGCCCTCCTACGAGCAGTACTTC
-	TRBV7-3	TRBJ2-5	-	CASSKTGVGSIETQYF	TGTGCCAGCAGCAAAACAGGCGTTGGGTCCATAGAGACCCAGTACTTC
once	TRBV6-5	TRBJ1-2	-	CASSYLSNGNYGYTF	TGTGCCAGCAGTTACCTGAGTAACGGGAACTATGGCTACACCTTC